The 18 T cell receptor beta chains presented below share a single source sample, sequenced in a study of T cell responses to AZD1222 COVID-19 vaccine. Only in-frame clones appear in the TCRdb table, and some are missing; sequencing was by immunoSEQ multiplex PCR. The sample has around 87,000 clones; under 90% are singletons. This specimen was peripheral blood, taken on day 0 of AZD1222 vaccination. Every receptor here comes from an adult in good health.

CDR3 protein: CASSPRGYAFF. Here the CDR3 DNA reads TGTGCCAGCAGCCCCAGGGGCTACGCTTTCTTT. The genes are TRBV6-6 and TRBJ1-1; D may be TRBD1 (6 bases). The CDR3 spans 11 residues. CDR1 and CDR2 from the germline V gene are MNHNY and SVGAGI (reference sequence). With 6 bases removed from V and 11 bases from J, the gap between germline ends came to 13 bases.

This clone has only one observation. A read error may explain this, as a much larger clone is one base away. The chain employs TRBV25-1 and TRBJ1-1; 7 positions agree with TRBD1. Germline assignment: CDR1 MGHDK and CDR2 SYGVNS. This CDR3 is built from 13 residues. V lost 8 bases and J lost 4; bases outside the gene matches: 7. Written as DNA, the CDR3 is TGTGCCAGCGGGCCGACAGGGAGCACTGAAGCTTTCTTT. Translated, it gives CASGPTGSTEAFF.

The genes are TRBV5-4 and TRBJ1-3; no reliable D call. The CDR3 has 14 residues. In germline, CDR1 is SGHNT, CDR2 YYREEE (reference sequence). The V and J ends lost 1 base and 2 bases respectively, with 7 bases between them. CDR3 sequence: CASSLKGTGNTIYF. The CDR3 bases are TGTGCCAGCAGCTTGAAGGGTACTGGAAACACCATATATTTT.

The chain is built from TRBV7-2 and TRBJ2-7; D is uncertain. CDR3 length equals 13 residues. V gave up 1 base and J gave up 5 bases, with 9 bases separating them. Germline V lookup: CDR1 SGHTA, CDR2 FQGNSA. The CDR3 DNA follows: TGTGCCAGCAGCTTAGACAGAAGGGACGAGCAGTACTTC. Its translation is CASSLDRRDEQYF. Full variable domain (remainder filled in from reference TRBV7-2 and TRBJ2-7): GAGVSQSPSNKVTEKGKDVELRCDPISGHTALYWYRQSLGQGLEFLIYFQGNSAPDKSGLPSDRFSAERTGGSVSTLTIQRTQQEDSAVYLCASSLDRRDEQYFGPGTRLTVT.

This clone was detected a few times. This chain joins TRBV27 and TRBJ2-2; possibly TRBD1 for D (6 bases). CDR1 is MNHEY, CDR2 SMNVEV, per germline (reference sequence). The ends were cut back, 6 bases at V and 1 base at J, with 15 bases in the middle. The CDR3 covers 16 residues. CDR3 in amino acids: CASSPTGTKNTGELFF. The CDR3 DNA reads as TGTGCCAGCAGCCCGACAGGAACCAAGAACACCGGGGAGCTGTTTTTT.

The chain combines TRBV27 with TRBJ2-7; tentative D call: TRBD2 (6 bases). In germline, CDR1 is MNHEY, CDR2 SMNVEV (reference sequence). The CDR3 has 14 amino acids. V shed 6 bases and J shed 6 bases, with 18 bases lying between them. Written as DNA, the CDR3 is TGTGCCAGCAGCTCCCTCGGGTACGGGGGCGAGCAGTACTTC. Translated: CASSSLGYGGEQYF.

V gene TRBV18 combines with J gene TRBJ2-7; a weak D match, TRBD2 (6 bases). CDR1 is KGHSH, CDR2 LQKENI, per germline. The V end was cut by 3 bases, the J end by 0 bases, with 9 bases between. This CDR3 region has 14 residues. The CDR3 spells CASSPPGLSYEQYF. The CDR3, as DNA: TGTGCCAGCTCACCCCCGGGACTCTCCTACGAGCAGTACTTC.

The genes are TRBV6-5 and TRBJ1-6; no firm D call. V was shortened by 6 bases and J by 5 bases, with 14 bases between the two germline ends. CDR3 length: 15 amino acids. Germline-derived CDR1 and CDR2 are MNHEY and SVGAGI. The CDR3 region has the DNA TGTGCCAGCAGAACATTTCACGGGAATAATTCACCCCTCCACTTT. This sequence encodes CASRTFHGNNSPLHF.

J is TRBJ2-1 and V is TRBV27; D is uncertain. The V and J ends lost 5 bases and 0 bases respectively, with 14 bases between them. Germline loops: CDR1 MNHEY, CDR2 SMNVEV (reference sequence). The CDR3 length is 16 residues. The CDR3 here is CASSPGNARSYNEQFF. CDR3 nucleotides: TGTGCCAGCAGTCCTGGGAATGCCCGCTCCTACAATGAGCAGTTCTTC.

This clone was detected once. This chain uses TRBV6-4 with TRBJ2-5; either TRBD1 or TRBD2 may supply D (5 bases each). V lost 4 bases and J lost 3, with 12 bases in between. Germline CDR1 is MRHNA and CDR2 is SNTAGT. The CDR3 contains 14 residues. The CDR3 DNA is TGTGCCAGCAGTGGGGGGACGCGGAAAGAGACCCAGTACTTC. Its protein product is CASSGGTRKETQYF.

This clone was seen a handful of times. The rearrangement links TRBV3-1 (or the pseudogene TRBV3-2) to TRBJ2-1, with 11 bases matching TRBD1. This CDR3 has 16 residues. V gave up 1 base and J gave up 7 bases; unmatched junction bases: 6. The germline V gene encodes CDR1 LGHDT and CDR2 YNNKEL (reference sequence). The CDR3 nucleotides read TGTGCCAGCAGCCAAGGTTGGGACAGGGGGGGAAATGAGCAGTTCTTC. Translating it yields CASSQGWDRGGNEQFF.

V gene TRBV19 combines with J gene TRBJ2-2; 8 nucleotides align to TRBD2. Germline CDR1 LNHDA, CDR2 SQIVND (reference sequence). V lost 5 bases to trimming and J lost 0 bases; unmatched junction nucleotides: 11. The CDR3 runs to 18 residues. The CDR3 region is CASSGGAQAGANTGELFF. The CDR3 DNA reads as TGTGCCAGTAGTGGGGGGGCCCAAGCGGGAGCGAACACCGGGGAGCTGTTTTTT.

This clone has a handful of counts. V is TRBV1 and J is TRBJ1-1; the table's D call, TRBD1, has no DNA check behind it. TRBV1 is reported as a pseudogene. This CDR3 is built from 17 residues. CDR3 region: CTSSQVSHHRENTEAFF. For the CDR3, the DNA is TGCACCAGCAGCCAAGTCAGCCATCACAGGGAAAACACTGAAGCTTTCTTT.

As for this clone: Other DNA sequences in this specimen translate into the identical CDR3. V and J are TRBV15 and TRBJ2-6; D unresolved. The CDR3 is 15 amino acids. Trimming removed 0 bases at V and 4 bases at J, with 7 bases between. Germline values: CDR1 LNHNV, CDR2 YYDKDF (reference sequence). CDR3 sequence: CATSREGSGANVLTF. The CDR3 nucleotides are TGTGCCACCAGCAGAGAGGGATCCGGGGCCAACGTCCTGACTTTC.

The chain has TRBV28 and TRBJ1-5, with D perhaps matching TRBD1 (6 bases). V dropped 3 bases and J dropped 5 bases, with 14 bases sitting between them. This CDR3 contains 15 residues. Germline assignment: CDR1 MDHEN and CDR2 SYDVKM. The CDR3 bases are TGTGCCAGCAGTTTGGCAGGGGAAACCCATCAGCCCCAGCATTTT. Encoded protein: CASSLAGETHQPQHF.

The CDR3 coding sequence is TGCGCCAGCAGTGAGATCACAACCACCCCCTACGAGCAGTACTTC. Amino acids: CASSEITTTPYEQYF. The chain links TRBV10-2 to TRBJ2-7; D gene uncertain. From germline, CDR1 is WSHSY and CDR2 SAAADI. V dropped 2 bases and J dropped 2 bases, with 13 bases sitting between them. The CDR3 consists of 15 residues.

J is TRBJ1-5 and V is TRBV6-5, with D perhaps TRBD1 (5 bases). CDR1 and CDR2 (germline): MNHEY, SVGAGI. V lost 5 bases, J lost 3 bases, and 11 bases lay in between. This CDR3 is built from 14 residues. The CDR3 DNA is TGTGCCAGCAGTCGGGGACTGCTCAATCAGCCCCAGCATTTT. Its protein is CASSRGLLNQPQHF.

This clone appeared once. The V gene is TRBV30, the J gene TRBJ1-2; D may be TRBD1 (5 bases). Trimming took 4 bases from V and 2 from J, leaving 17 bases between them. The V gene's germline CDR1 is GTSNPN and CDR2 SVGIG (reference sequence). CDR3 length: 15 amino acids. The chain's CDR3 is CAWNGGPGLNYGYTF. The CDR3 coding sequence is TGTGCCTGGAACGGGGGACCCGGACTAAACTATGGCTACACCTTC.